The 19 T cell receptor beta chains in this list originate from one sample, sequenced in a study of cytomegalovirus exposure and HLA in healthy donors (dated by TCRdb to 2016 to 2017). The library was generated by the immunoSEQ multiplex PCR assay. The multiplex PCR relied on a mix of 60 forward primers for TCR Vbeta segments and 13 reverse primers for TCR Jbeta segments. Here the immuneACCESS table is served through TCRdb, limited to in-frame sequences with V and J called. Missing clones are a known gap in these copies; in checked studies unresolved V genes cover under half, and the rest lacks a known reason. The sample data list some 100,000 clones, and approximately 80% of these were observed just once. The ten most abundant clones make up approximately 1.2% of the sample. Source material: PBMCs. The receptors originated from a woman between 18 and 29 years old in good health and CMV-seronegative.

This clone was found a few times. This sequence joins TRBV19 and TRBJ2-5; 7 nucleotides agree with TRBD1. J lost 8 bases, V lost 3 bases, and 6 bases had no gene match. Germline V gene sequence: CDR1 LNHDA, CDR2 SQIVND (reference sequence). The CDR3 runs 13 residues. The CDR3 DNA is TGTGCCAGTAGTATGGGACAGAAGTTAACCCAGTACTTC. Protein: CASSMGQKLTQYF.

The rearrangement uses TRBV7-9 and TRBJ1-2; perhaps TRBD1 as D (6 bases). The length of the CDR3 is 16 residues. V lost 2 bases to trimming and J lost 1 base, with 14 bases between them. Per germline, CDR1 SEHNR and CDR2 FQNEAQ (reference sequence). The CDR3 loop reads CASSLSGGQLNYGYTF. The CDR3 DNA reads as TGTGCCAGCAGCTTATCGGGCGGACAGCTTAACTATGGCTACACCTTC.

This clone is a singleton in its sample. The rearrangement uses TRBV7-2 and TRBJ2-3; tentatively, D is TRBD2 (6 bases). V dropped 0 bases and J dropped 1 base, with 11 bases sitting between them. Looked up from germline, CDR1 is SGHTA and CDR2 is FQGNSA. This CDR3 contains 16 residues. The CDR3 here is CASSLATSFRTDTQYF. In DNA, the CDR3 is TGTGCCAGCAGCTTAGCAACTAGCTTCCGCACAGATACGCAGTATTTT.

This sequence joins TRBV15 and TRBJ2-7; tentatively, D is TRBD1 (5 bases). Germline values: CDR1 LNHNV, CDR2 YYDKDF (reference sequence). The ends were cut back, 1 base at V and 5 bases at J, with 12 bases in the middle. The CDR3 is 14 residues long. The CDR3 sequence is CATSRGQGGHEQYF. Here the CDR3 DNA reads TGTGCCACCAGCAGAGGCCAGGGCGGCCACGAGCAGTACTTC.

The chain links TRBV2 to TRBJ2-1; D call uncertain. V lost 7 bases and J 2 bases, leaving 18 bases between the germline ends. The CDR3 has 16 amino acids. CDR1 is SNHLY, CDR2 FYNNEI, per germline. For the CDR3, the DNA is TGTGCCAGCATCACCCCCCTAGAAGGCCCCTACAATGAGCAGTTCTTC. Translation gives CASITPLEGPYNEQFF.

The chain carries TRBV6-5 and TRBJ2-7; 9 bases fit TRBD2. This CDR3 is 15 amino acids long. Germline lookup yields CDR1 MNHEY and CDR2 SVGAGI. J was trimmed by 3 bases and V by 0 bases; bases with no gene match: 3. The CDR3 loop reads CASSYSSGGLYEQYF. CDR3 nucleotides: TGTGCCAGCAGTTACTCTAGCGGGGGTCTCTACGAGCAGTACTTC.

The V gene is TRBV28, the J gene TRBJ2-5, with 9 nucleotides matching TRBD1. This CDR3 has 14 amino acids. The germline gives CDR1 MDHEN, CDR2 SYDVKM. The ends lost 5 bases at V and 4 bases at J; junction bases unmatched: 5. The CDR3 DNA reads TGTGCCAGCAGTGGAACAGGGGGCAGAGAGACCCAGTACTTC. Residues: CASSGTGGRETQYF.

The rearrangement links TRBV6-4 to TRBJ2-3; possible D gene TRBD2, 5 bases. CDR3 size: 14 residues. V was pared by 3 bases and J by 9 bases, with 16 bases between. Germline V gene data show CDR1 as MRHNA and CDR2 as SNTAGT. Here the CDR3 reads CASSDGETSGTQYF. The CDR3 nucleotides read TGTGCCAGCAGTGATGGTGAGACTTCGGGAACGCAGTATTTT.

The genes are TRBV6-5 and TRBJ1-1; perhaps TRBD1 as D (5 bases). Trimming removed 5 bases from V and 5 bases from J, with 15 bases in between. The germline V gene has CDR1 MNHEY and CDR2 SVGAGI. This CDR3 has 14 residues. The CDR3 here is CASSEPGGWTEAFF. CDR3 sequence (DNA): TGTGCCAGCAGTGAACCGGGGGGTTGGACTGAAGCTTTCTTT.

The chain has TRBV29-1 and TRBJ1-2; 8 bases are a match to TRBD1. V lost 5 bases to trimming and J lost 8 bases; unmatched junction nucleotides: 7. The germline gives CDR1 SQVTM, CDR2 ANQGSEA. The CDR3 contains 12 residues. CDR3 region: CSVTQGARGYTF. In DNA, the CDR3 is TGCAGCGTTACCCAGGGGGCGCGCGGCTACACCTTC. Drawing the rest from reference TRBV29-1 and TRBJ1-2, the complete variable domain is SAVISQKPSRDICQRGTSLTIQCQVDSQVTMMFWYRQQPGQSLTLIATANQGSEATYESGFVIDKFPISRPNLTFSTLTVSNMSPEDSSIYLCSVTQGARGYTFGSGTRLTVV.

J is TRBJ1-1 and V is TRBV7-3; 7 positions match TRBD1. After removal of 1 base from V and 4 bases from J, the junction contained 3 bases not matched to a gene. The germline gives CDR1 SGHTA, CDR2 FQGTGA. The CDR3 contains 14 residues. The CDR3 DNA is TGTGCCAGCAGCTTAAACAGGGGAGGCACTGAAGCTTTCTTT. Amino acids: CASSLNRGGTEAFF.

CDR3: CASNSDRVNNQPQHF. The DNA of the CDR3 is TGTGCCAGTAACTCGGACAGGGTGAACAATCAGCCCCAGCATTTT. The chain has TRBV19 and TRBJ1-5; 8 positions match TRBD1. This CDR3 comprises 15 residues. CDR1 and CDR2 (germline): LNHDA, SQIVND (reference sequence). Unmatched junction bases numbered 8, after V lost 7 bases and J lost 3 bases. The full variable domain, rest sourced from reference TRBV19 and TRBJ1-5, is DGGITQSPKYLFRKEGQNVTLSCEQNLNHDAMYWYRQDPGQGLRLIYYSQIVNDFQKGDIAEGYSVSREKKESFPLTVTSAQKNPTAFYLCASNSDRVNNQPQHFGDGTRLSIL.

The rearrangement joins TRBV19 to TRBJ1-5; possibly TRBD1 for D (6 bases). V gave up 3 bases and J gave up 1 base, with 13 bases separating them. Per germline, CDR1 LNHDA and CDR2 SQIVND (reference sequence). This CDR3 spans 16 amino acids. The CDR3 nucleotides read TGTGCCAGTAGTATCGGGCAGGGGCGGAGCAATCAGCCCCAGCATTTT. Translated: CASSIGQGRSNQPQHF.

The chain combines TRBV9 with TRBJ1-1, with a possible D match to TRBD1 (6 bases). The V and J ends lost 3 bases and 6 bases respectively, with 12 bases between them. Germline-derived CDR1 and CDR2 are SGDLS and YYNGEE. The CDR3 length is 13 residues. The CDR3 DNA follows: TGTGCCAGCAGCGCAGGGGCGGGGGCTGAAGCTTTCTTT. It encodes CASSAGAGAEAFF.

Concerning this clone: The limits of the CDR3 on the DNA are not certain, so only TCRdb's listed CDR3 is given. J is TRBJ2-5 and V is TRBV5-6; TRBD1 reflects the table's D call only, with no check against the DNA. The CDR3 comprises 15 residues, both ends counted. Germline V lookup: CDR1 SGHDT, CDR2 YYEEEE. The CDR3 reads CASSQFWPRQETQYF.

This chain uses TRBV9 with TRBJ2-5; D unclear. V was trimmed by 0 bases and J by 1 base, leaving 10 bases between them. Germline lookup yields CDR1 SGDLS and CDR2 YYNGEE. CDR3 length equals 15 residues. CDR3 nucleotides: TGTGCCAGCAGCGTAGGAGAGGTCTCCCAAGAGACCCAGTACTTC. Translated: CASSVGEVSQETQYF.

In its sample, this clone is medium-sized. The chain uses TRBV6-4 and TRBJ2-3; 11 nucleotides align to TRBD2. Germline CDR1 reads MRHNA; CDR2 reads SNTAGT. The J segment lost 1 base and the V segment lost 0 bases, leaving 0 bases of the junction unmatched. The CDR3 spans 16 residues. CDR3 sequence reads: CASSDSTSGGTDTQYF. DNA for the CDR3: TGTGCCAGCAGTGACTCGACTAGCGGGGGCACAGATACGCAGTATTTT.

The chain links TRBV2 to TRBJ2-1, with 11 nucleotides matching TRBD1. The CDR3 has 14 residues. Germline lookup yields CDR1 SNHLY and CDR2 FYNNEI. The V and J ends lost 6 bases and 5 bases, in that order; junction bases with no gene match: 3. DNA for the CDR3: TGTGCCAGCAGCAGGGACAGGGGGAACAATGAGCAGTTCTTC. Protein product: CASSRDRGNNEQFF. Full variable domain (remainder filled in from reference TRBV2 and TRBJ2-1): EPEVTQTPSHQVTQMGQEVILRCVPISNHLYFYWYRQILGQKVEFLVSFYNNEISEKSEIFDDQFSVERPDGSNFTLKIRSTKLEDSAMYFCASSRDRGNNEQFFGPGTRLTVL.

V is TRBV27 and J is TRBJ1-5; D is unclear. The CDR3 loop spans 15 amino acids. The germline V and J ends were trimmed by 6 bases and 0 bases, with 12 bases remaining between them. CDR1 MNHEY and CDR2 SMNVEV come from the germline V gene (reference sequence). The CDR3 loop is CASRRTADSNQPQHF. The CDR3 DNA sequence: TGTGCCAGCAGGCGTACAGCGGATAGCAATCAGCCCCAGCATTTT.